This T cell receptor (beta chain) was found in a study of graft-versus-host responses after intestinal transplantation. Study context: Transplant recipients had multivisceral, liver-intestinal, or isolated intestinal grafts.

Trimming stripped 0 bases from V and 4 bases from J, with 9 bases between. CDR1 LGHNA and CDR2 YNFKEQ come from the germline V gene. This CDR3 comprises 14 residues. The method was immunoSEQ multiplex PCR; TCRdb's version includes in-frame clones alone and lacks a portion of them. The sample has 80,000 to 90,000 clones; more than 90% are singletons. Worth noting for this clone: What it binds is not known. The same CDR3 arises from other DNA sequences in this sample as well.

The rearrangement joins TRBV4-2 to TRBJ1-2; D is undetermined. The source of this sequence is a human donor who received an intestinal transplant. Sequencing used unstimulated CD4+ T cells sorted from spleen or lymph node cells, obtained before intestinal transplant. CDR3 loop: CASSQEGRLYGYTF. The CDR3 nucleotides are TGTGCCAGCAGCCAAGAAGGCCGCCTCTATGGCTACACCTTC.